This TCR beta chain originates from a study of cytomegalovirus exposure and HLA in healthy donors. Study background: A subsequent analysis stated that the 120 validation repertoires were run on the same platform as the roughly 670 first-cohort repertoires. Findings of the study overall: The study found most TCR sequences rare, yet found some public TCRs in many donors. The authors enumerated some 170 TCR beta chains as linked to cytomegalovirus.

Profiling relied on immunoSEQ multiplex PCR, and the TCRdb table lists in-frame clones only, not all of them. The sample includes hundreds of thousands of clones, approximately 86% seen only once; the top ten take roughly 1.2%. It was the approximately 120-subject validation cohort, separate from the roughly 700-subject first cohort, to which the donors belonged. The ends were cut back, 5 bases at V and 4 bases at J, with 12 bases in the middle. This CDR3 has 12 amino acids. Germline V gives CDR1 GTSNPN, CDR2 SVGIG (reference sequence). This clone was observed once. Its cognate antigen is unknown. This sequence joins TRBV30 and TRBJ2-7, with D hard to call. Sample: PBMCs. This clonotype was sampled from a woman aged 25 to 45 in good health and CMV-seropositive. For the CDR3, the DNA is TGTGCCTGGTCGGTCTACGGGTACGAGCAGTACTTC. It translates to CAWSVYGYEQYF.